This T cell receptor beta chain was identified during a study of shared clonotypes between healthy human individuals. TCRdb's copy holds only in-frame clones and misses some; the assay was immunoSEQ multiplex PCR. This table has about 980,000 clones, roughly 72% appearing once. This TCR derives from a man in his late teens or twenties in good health. Sequencing input: memory CD4+ T cells sorted from blood. Subset specified: CD45RA-negative fraction.

The CDR3 sequence: CASSYSGDYGYTF. Written as DNA, the CDR3 is TGTGCCAGCTCCTATTCCGGGGACTATGGCTACACCTTC. The V and J genes are TRBV18 and TRBJ1-2; D gene unclear. Germline V gene data show CDR1 as KGHSH and CDR2 as LQKENI. The CDR3 is 13 residues long. The germline V and J ends were trimmed by 6 bases and 3 bases, with 11 bases remaining between them.